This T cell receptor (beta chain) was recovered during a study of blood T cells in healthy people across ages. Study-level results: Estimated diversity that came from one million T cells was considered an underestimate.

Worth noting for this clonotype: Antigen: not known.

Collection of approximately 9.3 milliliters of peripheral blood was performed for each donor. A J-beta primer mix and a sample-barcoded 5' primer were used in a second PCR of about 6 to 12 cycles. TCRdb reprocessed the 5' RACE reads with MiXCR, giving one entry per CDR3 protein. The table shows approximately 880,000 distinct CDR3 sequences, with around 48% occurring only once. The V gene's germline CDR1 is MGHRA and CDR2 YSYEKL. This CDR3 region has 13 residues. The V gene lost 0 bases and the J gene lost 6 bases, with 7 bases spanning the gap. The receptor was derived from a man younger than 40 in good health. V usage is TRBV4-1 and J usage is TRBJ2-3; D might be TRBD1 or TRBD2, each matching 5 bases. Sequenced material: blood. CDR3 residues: CASSQDWGDTQYF. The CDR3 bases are TGCGCCAGCAGCCAAGATTGGGGGGATACGCAGTATTTT.